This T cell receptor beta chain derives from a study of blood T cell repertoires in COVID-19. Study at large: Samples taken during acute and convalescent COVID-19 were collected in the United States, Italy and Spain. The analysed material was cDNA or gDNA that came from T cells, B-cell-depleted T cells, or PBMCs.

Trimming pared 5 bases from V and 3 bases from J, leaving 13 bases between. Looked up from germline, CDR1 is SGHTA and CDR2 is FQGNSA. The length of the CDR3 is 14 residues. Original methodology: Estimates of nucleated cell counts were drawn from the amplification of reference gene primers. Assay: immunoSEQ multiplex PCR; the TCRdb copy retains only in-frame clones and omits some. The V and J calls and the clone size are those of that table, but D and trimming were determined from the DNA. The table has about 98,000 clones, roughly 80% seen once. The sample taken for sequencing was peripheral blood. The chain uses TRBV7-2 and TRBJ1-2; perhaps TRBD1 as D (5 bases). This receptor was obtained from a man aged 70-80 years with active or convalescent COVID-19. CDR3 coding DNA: TGTGCCAGCAGCGCCTTCCAGGGCGACTATGGCTACACCTTC. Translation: CASSAFQGDYGYTF. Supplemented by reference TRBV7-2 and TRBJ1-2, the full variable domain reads GAGVSQSPSNKVTEKGKDVELRCDPISGHTALYWYRQSLGQGLEFLIYFQGNSAPDKSGLPSDRFSAERTGGSVSTLTIQRTQQEDSAVYLCASSAFQGDYGYTFGSGTRLTVV.